The TCR beta chain described here comes from a study of cytomegalovirus exposure and HLA in healthy donors. 13 Jbeta primers and 60 Vbeta primers were used for the PCR. Some clones are missing from TCRdb's copy, which holds only in-frame ones; the method was immunoSEQ multiplex PCR. There are over 150,000 clones in the sample; approximately 84% occur only once, and 4% to 6% lies in the top ten. CDR1 is MNHEY and CDR2 is SVGAGI in the germline V gene. The V gene end was trimmed by 6 bases and the J gene end by 4 bases; junction bases not matched to a gene: 6. CDR3 size: 15 residues. The V and J genes are TRBV6-5 and TRBJ2-2, with TRBD1 identical over 9 bases. This receptor was obtained from a girl aged 5-17 years in good health and CMV-seropositive. Sequenced sample: PBMCs. CDR3 amino acids: CASSLDRGATGELFF. CDR3 coding DNA: TGTGCCAGCAGCCTGGACAGGGGCGCCACCGGGGAGCTGTTTTTT.